One and the same sample provided the 30 T cell receptor beta chains below, sequenced in a study of blood T cell repertoires in COVID-19. Produced via immunoSEQ multiplex PCR; TCRdb's table is partial and in-frame only. This table has 88,000 or so clones, 75% to 90% appearing once. The sequenced sample was peripheral blood. The receptors here all came from a man aged 55 to 70 with acute or convalescent COVID-19.

V is TRBV15 and J is TRBJ2-7; 7 positions agree with TRBD2. The V segment lost 8 bases and the J segment 2 bases; nucleotides outside the gene matches: 12. In germline, CDR1 is LNHNV, CDR2 YYDKDF (reference sequence). The CDR3 loop spans 15 amino acids. The CDR3 coding sequence is TGTGCCACCGCCCCCCTAGCGGCAATCACCTACGAGCAGTACTTC. Its protein product is CATAPLAAITYEQYF.

The gene calls are TRBV3-1 (or the pseudogene TRBV3-2) and TRBJ2-7, with TRBD2 matching over 7 bases. The V and J ends lost 2 bases and 4 bases, in that order; junction bases with no gene match: 8. The CDR3 extends over 15 amino acids. CDR1 and CDR2 (germline): LGHDT, YNNKEL (reference sequence). This CDR3 reads CASSQTPGEGYEQYF. The DNA of the CDR3 is TGTGCCAGCAGCCAAACTCCCGGGGAGGGGTACGAGCAGTACTTC.

The rearrangement joins TRBV7-2 to TRBJ2-3; no definite D call. V lost 4 bases, J lost 2 bases, and 16 bases lay in between. The CDR3 runs to 16 residues. CDR1 and CDR2 from the germline V gene are SGHTA and FQGNSA. In DNA form, the CDR3 reads TGTGCCAGCAGCTCCACCTTTGGCGGAACCACAGATACGCAGTATTTT. This translates into CASSSTFGGTTDTQYF.

J is TRBJ2-1 and V is TRBV6-5, with 9 bases that match TRBD2. The CDR3 covers 13 residues. The germline gives CDR1 MNHEY, CDR2 SVGAGI. The J segment lost 7 bases and the V segment lost 4 bases, leaving 2 bases of the junction unmatched. The chain's CDR3 is CASSWAGGNEQFF. For the CDR3, the DNA is TGTGCCAGCAGTTGGGCGGGAGGGAATGAGCAGTTCTTC.

The rearrangement links TRBV5-1 to TRBJ2-1, with TRBD2 matching over 13 bases. The V gene's germline CDR1 is SGHRS and CDR2 YFSETQ. The CDR3 totals 21 residues. Trimming took 6 bases from V and 2 from J; bases not matched to a gene: 20. The CDR3 spells CASTPRETSGRASGPYNEQFF. The DNA for the CDR3 is TGCGCCAGCACCCCCCGGGAAACTAGCGGGAGGGCTTCAGGTCCCTACAATGAGCAGTTCTTC.

This clone was seen only a few times. The chain combines TRBV27 with TRBJ2-7; 10 bases map to TRBD2. V trimming: 3 bases; J trimming: 6 bases; junction bases outside the gene matches: 2. Looked up from germline, CDR1 is MNHEY and CDR2 is SMNVEV (reference sequence). This CDR3 comprises 13 residues. The CDR3 DNA reads as TGTGCCAGCAGTTTCGGGACTAGCGTCGAGCAGTACTTC. This encodes CASSFGTSVEQYF.

This clone was seen a handful of times. The chain joins TRBV29-1 to TRBJ1-1, with 7 bases lining up with TRBD1. Germline trimming cut 2 bases from V and 9 bases from J; bases unmatched to any gene: 9. This CDR3 region has 13 residues. The germline V gene encodes CDR1 SQVTM and CDR2 ANQGSEA. This CDR3 reads CSVETDRQGQAFF. In DNA, the CDR3 is TGCAGCGTTGAAACAGACCGACAGGGCCAAGCTTTCTTT.

The genes are TRBV19 and TRBJ2-4, with TRBD1 identical over 8 bases. Germline V gene lookup returns CDR1 LNHDA and CDR2 SQIVND (reference sequence). The CDR3 has 12 amino acids. Losses at the gene ends were 9 bases for V and 8 bases for J; bases not matched to a gene: 6. DNA for the CDR3: TGTGCCAGCAGGGGGCTTATAGACATTCAGTACTTC. As protein: CASRGLIDIQYF. Full variable domain (remainder filled in from reference TRBV19 and TRBJ2-4): DGGITQSPKYLFRKEGQNVTLSCEQNLNHDAMYWYRQDPGQGLRLIYYSQIVNDFQKGDIAEGYSVSREKKESFPLTVTSAQKNPTAFYLCASRGLIDIQYFGAGTRLSVL.

This chain joins TRBV30 and TRBJ1-3; a possible D gene is TRBD1 (5 bases). The CDR3 sequence is 15 residues long. Trimming removed 2 bases at V and 4 bases at J, with 15 bases between. Germline V gene sequence: CDR1 GTSNPN, CDR2 SVGIG (reference sequence). CDR3 nucleotide sequence: TGTGCCTGGAGTCCAGGGATTGTGTCGGGAAACACCATATATTTT. Its protein is CAWSPGIVSGNTIYF.

The table lists this clone with a count of one. The V and J genes are TRBV19 and TRBJ2-2; D gene unclear. The germline CDR1 and CDR2 sequences are LNHDA and SQIVND (reference sequence). This CDR3 comprises 13 residues. The germline V and J ends were trimmed by 3 bases and 4 bases, with 6 bases remaining between them. The CDR3 DNA is TGTGCCAGTAGTATCTCTACCACCGGGGAGCTGTTTTTT. It encodes CASSISTTGELFF.

V and J are TRBV30 and TRBJ1-6; D remains ambiguous. CDR3 size: 14 residues. V lost 2 bases, J lost 7 bases, and 12 bases lay in between. The germline CDR1 and CDR2 sequences are GTSNPN and SVGIG (reference sequence). Here the CDR3 reads CAWSSRGNNSPLHF. The CDR3 DNA reads TGTGCCTGGAGTAGTAGAGGGAACAATTCACCCCTCCACTTT. Combining the CDR3 with reference TRBV30 and TRBJ1-6 gives the whole variable domain SQTIHQWPATLVQPVGSPLSLECTVEGTSNPNLYWYRQAAGRGLQLLFYSVGIGQISSEVPQNLSASRPQDRQFILSSKKLLLSDSGFYLCAWSSRGNNSPLHFGNGTRLTVT.

The gene calls are TRBV7-9 and TRBJ2-1, with 8 bases matching TRBD2. The CDR3 is 15 amino acids. Trimming took 2 bases from V and 5 from J; bases not matched to a gene: 5. CDR1 SEHNR and CDR2 FQNEAQ come from the germline V gene (reference sequence). CDR3 sequence reads: CASSLRGLVDNEQFF. The CDR3 bases are TGTGCCAGCAGCTTACGGGGACTAGTTGACAATGAGCAGTTCTTC.

CDR3 protein: CSVEDRRAALNTEAFF. The DNA for the CDR3 is TGCAGCGTTGAAGATAGGAGGGCGGCCTTGAACACTGAAGCTTTCTTT. The chain combines TRBV29-1 with TRBJ1-1, with D unclear. There are 16 residues in the CDR3. Germline assignment: CDR1 SQVTM and CDR2 ANQGSEA. Trimming pared 0 bases from V and 0 bases from J, leaving 14 bases between.

The chain recombines TRBV20-1 with TRBJ1-6; D remains ambiguous. In germline, CDR1 is DFQATT, CDR2 SNEGSKA (reference sequence). This CDR3 contains 10 residues. With 3 bases removed from V and 14 bases from J, the gap between germline ends came to 8 bases. CDR3 loop: CSARRDSLHF. CDR3 DNA sequence: TGCAGTGCTAGGAGGGATTCCCTCCACTTT.

The V gene is TRBV5-6, the J gene TRBJ1-2; D gene ambiguous. Germline loops: CDR1 SGHDT, CDR2 YYEEEE. V was shortened by 4 bases and J by 0 bases, with 19 bases between the two germline ends. This CDR3 contains 17 residues. CDR3 loop: CASSPRELFYTNYGYTF. The CDR3 DNA reads as TGTGCCAGCAGCCCTCGGGAGCTCTTCTACACTAACTATGGCTACACCTTC.

The V and J genes are TRBV11-2 and TRBJ2-3; 10 nucleotides align to TRBD2. Germline CDR1 SGHAT, CDR2 FQNNGV. V dropped 1 base and J dropped 5; count of bases not matched to a gene: 6. The CDR3 loop spans 16 amino acids. DNA of the CDR3: TGTGCCAGCAGCTTAGTAGCGGGGGGTACGGTAGATACGCAGTATTTT. Protein product: CASSLVAGGTVDTQYF. Using reference TRBV11-2 and TRBJ2-3 for the parts outside the CDR3, the full variable domain is EAGVAQSPRYKIIEKRQSVAFWCNPISGHATLYWYQQILGQGPKLLIQFQNNGVVDDSQLPKDRFSAERLKGVDSTLKIQPAKLEDSAVYLCASSLVAGGTVDTQYFGPGTRLTVL.

This sequence joins TRBV27 and TRBJ1-2, with D tentatively TRBD1 (5 bases). V was pared by 6 bases and J by 2 bases, with 22 bases between. CDR3 length: 17 amino acids. Germline loops: CDR1 MNHEY, CDR2 SMNVEV (reference sequence). CDR3 region: CASSLLGGGSSNYGYTF. As DNA, the CDR3 is TGTGCCAGCAGCCTTTTAGGTGGGGGGAGTTCGAACTATGGCTACACCTTC.

The chain recombines TRBV5-6 with TRBJ2-1; TRBD2 agrees at 7 bases. There are 15 residues in the CDR3. V lost 4 bases and J lost 6; bases outside the gene matches: 10. CDR1 is SGHDT and CDR2 is YYEEEE in the germline V gene. For the CDR3, the DNA is TGTGCCAGCAGCAAGGGACTAATAGCGGGCAATGAGCAGTTCTTC. This gives the protein CASSKGLIAGNEQFF.

The rearrangement joins TRBV18 to TRBJ2-1; weak D call: TRBD1 (5 bases). The CDR3 has 17 amino acids. Germline V gene data show CDR1 as KGHSH and CDR2 as LQKENI. The ends were cut back, 3 bases at V and 0 bases at J, with 15 bases in the middle. CDR3 DNA: TGTGCCAGCTCACCCCCTTTGGGGCTCCCCTCCTACAATGAGCAGTTCTTC. As protein: CASSPPLGLPSYNEQFF.

This clone was recorded a few times. The chain is built from TRBV19 and TRBJ1-3, with TRBD1 matching 11 bases. The CDR3 is 17 amino acids. From germline, CDR1 is LNHDA and CDR2 SQIVND (reference sequence). Germline trimming cut 4 bases from V and 0 bases from J; bases unmatched to any gene: 5. The CDR3 is CASSTTGTGGSGNTIYF. The CDR3 bases are TGTGCCAGTAGTACTACGGGGACAGGGGGCTCTGGAAACACCATATATTTT.

The rearrangement uses TRBV7-2 and TRBJ2-3, with 9 bases fitting TRBD2. With 3 bases clipped from V and 5 bases from J, the junction kept 3 bases outside the gene matches. Per the germline V gene, CDR1 is SGHTA and CDR2 is FQGNSA. This CDR3 is built from 14 residues. CDR3 sequence: CASSFSGRGDTQYF. The CDR3 DNA reads as TGTGCCAGCAGCTTTAGCGGGAGAGGAGATACGCAGTATTTT. Together with reference TRBV7-2 and TRBJ2-3, the CDR3 gives the full variable domain: GAGVSQSPSNKVTEKGKDVELRCDPISGHTALYWYRQSLGQGLEFLIYFQGNSAPDKSGLPSDRFSAERTGGSVSTLTIQRTQQEDSAVYLCASSFSGRGDTQYFGPGTRLTVL.

This clone has a handful of counts. The CDR3 spells CASSSAALTPLHF. CDR3 DNA: TGTGCCAGCAGTTCGGCGGCACTTACACCCCTCCACTTT. This chain links TRBV6-5 with TRBJ1-6; D gene unclear. Trimming left V 4 bases short and J 11 bases short, with 12 bases between. The CDR3 runs to 13 residues. CDR1 is MNHEY and CDR2 is SVGAGI in the germline V gene.

The rearrangement uses TRBV6-6 and TRBJ1-2; 8 nucleotides match TRBD1. V shed 5 bases and J 5 bases; nucleotides not matched to a gene: 19. Germline V gene sequence: CDR1 MNHNY, CDR2 SVGAGI (reference sequence). The CDR3 is made up of 18 amino acids. The CDR3 DNA reads as TGTGCCAGCAGTCATAGGACAGGGAACGTCGGTGCTAGGTATGGCTACACCTTC. It is translated as CASSHRTGNVGARYGYTF.

This rearrangement joins TRBV18 to TRBJ1-2; D unclear. Germline lookup yields CDR1 KGHSH and CDR2 LQKENI. The V end was cut by 4 bases, the J end by 0 bases, with 9 bases between. This CDR3 has 14 amino acids. CDR3 amino acids: CASSRREANYGYTF. In DNA form, the CDR3 reads TGTGCCAGCTCACGCCGGGAAGCTAACTATGGCTACACCTTC.

This clone was observed a few times. This chain joins TRBV30 and TRBJ1-5; 9 nucleotides align to TRBD1. V lost 2 bases, J lost 3 bases, and 5 bases stayed unmatched. Germline V gives CDR1 GTSNPN, CDR2 SVGIG (reference sequence). CDR3 length equals 15 residues. The CDR3 protein is CAWSHGDRDNQPQHF. The CDR3 DNA sequence: TGTGCCTGGAGTCATGGGGACAGGGACAATCAGCCCCAGCATTTT.

This clone came up a few times. The rearrangement joins TRBV27 to TRBJ1-2; D possibly corresponds to TRBD1 (6 bases). This CDR3 has 16 amino acids. V lost 6 bases, J lost 6 bases, and 23 bases lay in between. The V gene's germline CDR1 is MNHEY and CDR2 SMNVEV (reference sequence). This chain's CDR3 is CASSRVGGGWGNGYTF. For the CDR3, the DNA is TGTGCCAGCAGCCGCGTTGGGGGGGGCTGGGGGAATGGCTACACCTTC.

The V and J genes are TRBV16 and TRBJ2-2, with D possibly TRBD2 on 6 matching bases. V dropped 4 bases and J dropped 5 bases, with 14 bases sitting between them. Germline-derived CDR1 and CDR2 are KGHSY and FQNENV. The CDR3 runs to 15 residues. The CDR3 reads CASSPPGGRTGELFF. Written as DNA, the CDR3 is TGTGCCAGCAGCCCCCCCGGGGGAAGGACCGGGGAGCTGTTTTTT.

The chain recombines TRBV7-6 with TRBJ1-4; 10 nucleotides align to TRBD1. Trimming at V came to 5 bases and at J to 8 bases, leaving 8 bases not matched to a gene. This CDR3 region has 15 residues. Germline-derived CDR1 and CDR2 are SGHVS and FNYEAQ. This CDR3 is CASSRGTGVAEKLFF. The CDR3 DNA sequence: TGTGCCAGCAGCCGGGGGACAGGGGTTGCAGAAAAACTGTTTTTT.

The gene calls are TRBV24-1 and TRBJ2-3; D may be TRBD2 (6 bases). V lost 8 bases and J lost 0, with 8 bases in between. Germline V gene lookup returns CDR1 KGHDR and CDR2 SFDVKD. This CDR3 region has 13 residues. CDR3 DNA: TGTGCCACCAAGGGACTTAGCACAGATACGCAGTATTTT. It codes for CATKGLSTDTQYF.

V is TRBV27 and J is TRBJ1-2, with D maybe TRBD1 (6 bases). This CDR3 has 16 residues. Trimming shortened V by 4 bases and J by 4 bases, and 19 bases separated the two germline ends. CDR1 and CDR2 from the germline V gene are MNHEY and SMNVEV (reference sequence). The CDR3 loop reads CASSSVSVGARYGYTF. In DNA form, the CDR3 reads TGTGCCAGCAGTTCGGTCTCGGTGGGGGCCCGCTATGGCTACACCTTC.